The 18 T cell receptor beta chains reported below all come from one sample, sequenced in a study of T cell responses to AZD1222 COVID-19 vaccine. The table came from immunoSEQ multiplex PCR; TCRdb's copy has only in-frame clones and leaves some out. The repertoire holds approximately 120,000 clones, with around 89% as singletons. This specimen was peripheral blood, taken on day 0 of AZD1222 vaccination. Receptors originate from an adult in good health.

The chain uses TRBV4-2 and TRBJ2-6; 10 nucleotides match TRBD1. V shed 3 bases, J shed 0 bases, and the junction held 14 bases outside the gene matches. The CDR3 loop spans 21 amino acids. In germline, CDR1 is LGHNA, CDR2 YNFKEQ. CDR3: CASSHRGDRGLVYSGANVLTF. The CDR3 coding sequence is TGTGCCAGCAGCCACAGAGGAGACAGGGGGCTGGTTTACTCTGGGGCCAACGTCCTGACTTTC.

The rearrangement links TRBV7-2 to TRBJ2-7, with TRBD2 matching over 10 bases. Germline loops: CDR1 SGHTA, CDR2 FQGNSA. There are 16 residues in the CDR3. V was pared by 0 bases and J by 4 bases, with 6 bases of the junction left unmatched. The CDR3 here is CASSLAWSSGGYEQYF. In nucleotides, the CDR3 is TGTGCCAGCAGCTTAGCGTGGTCTAGCGGGGGATACGAGCAGTACTTC.

The chain employs TRBV5-6 and TRBJ1-1, with TRBD1 matching 7 bases. Losses at the gene ends were 4 bases for V and 6 bases for J; bases not matched to a gene: 6. The V gene's germline CDR1 is SGHDT and CDR2 YYEEEE. This CDR3 comprises 13 residues. The DNA of the CDR3 is TGTGCCAGCAGCGCAGACAGGGACGCTGAAGCTTTCTTT. It encodes CASSADRDAEAFF.

This chain joins TRBV2 and TRBJ2-5, with 13 bases fitting TRBD2. The germline V gene encodes CDR1 SNHLY and CDR2 FYNNEI. The CDR3 consists of 15 residues. V trimming: 4 bases; J trimming: 4 bases; junction bases outside the gene matches: 3. The CDR3 coding sequence is TGTGCCAGCAGTGGACTAGCGGGAGGAGGAGAGACCCAGTACTTC. As protein: CASSGLAGGGETQYF.

This sequence joins TRBV24-1 and TRBJ2-1; TRBD1 matches 8 bases. CDR1 KGHDR and CDR2 SFDVKD come from the germline V gene. V was clipped by 4 bases and J by 3 bases; unmatched bases: 4. The CDR3 contains 15 residues. CDR3: CATSDRGQGYNEQFF. The CDR3 DNA follows: TGTGCCACCAGTGACCGCGGACAGGGCTACAATGAGCAGTTCTTC.

DNA of the CDR3: TGCAGCGTAGCCGGGGACAGGCGGTACGAGCAGTACTTC. This sequence encodes CSVAGDRRYEQYF. The J gene is TRBJ2-7, the V gene TRBV29-1, with 8 bases that match TRBD1. The CDR3 has 13 amino acids. With V trimmed by 6 bases and J by 4 bases, 8 bases remained unmatched. The germline V gene encodes CDR1 SQVTM and CDR2 ANQGSEA.

The rearrangement links TRBV19 to TRBJ1-5; 8 bases match TRBD1. This CDR3 is built from 15 residues. The junction had 5 bases not matched to a gene; V was cut back by 5 bases and J by 2 bases. CDR1 and CDR2 (germline): LNHDA, SQIVND (reference sequence). The CDR3 DNA is TGTGCCAGTAGTCCTCCAGGGGGCGGCAATCAGCCCCAGCATTTT. Translated, it gives CASSPPGGGNQPQHF.

The table lists this clone with a count of one. This sequence joins TRBV10-2 and TRBJ1-2; 7 positions match TRBD1. The CDR3 runs 13 residues. Looked up from germline, CDR1 is WSHSY and CDR2 is SAAADI. V shed 2 bases and J 4 bases; nucleotides not matched to a gene: 1. CDR3 nucleotides: TGCGCCAGCAGTGAGGACAGGGTCTATGGCTACACCTTC. Translating gives CASSEDRVYGYTF.

The V call is TRBV4-1, the J call TRBJ2-2; D unclear. V lost 0 bases and J lost 2, with 7 bases in between. CDR1 and CDR2 (germline): MGHRA, YSYEKL. CDR3 length equals 15 residues. CDR3 in amino acids: CASSQDNGNTGELFF. The DNA of the CDR3 is TGCGCCAGCAGCCAAGATAATGGAAACACCGGGGAGCTGTTTTTT.

This chain connects TRBV9 to TRBJ2-1; 10 nucleotides line up with TRBD2. Trimming cost V 3 bases and J 3 bases; bases outside gene matches: 3. The germline V gene encodes CDR1 SGDLS and CDR2 YYNGEE. The CDR3 runs 15 residues. The CDR3 DNA reads as TGTGCCAGCAGCGGTAGCGGGAGGTTCTACAATGAGCAGTTCTTC. Translated: CASSGSGRFYNEQFF.

This clone came up once. This chain connects TRBV7-9 to TRBJ1-2; D is undetermined. V was trimmed by 2 bases and J by 3 bases, leaving 4 bases between them. This CDR3 spans 12 amino acids. Germline CDR1 and CDR2: SEHNR and FQNEAQ (reference sequence). CDR3 sequence: CASSLKYYGYTF. CDR3 in DNA: TGTGCCAGCAGCTTAAAGTACTATGGCTACACCTTC.

This rearrangement joins TRBV6-2 or TRBV6-3 to TRBJ1-5, with 7 bases lining up with TRBD1. The CDR3 has 12 amino acids. With 5 bases clipped from V and 5 bases from J, the junction kept 0 bases outside the gene matches. CDR1 is MNHEY and CDR2 is SVGEGT in the germline V gene. The CDR3 DNA reads as TGTGCCAGCAGTGGACAGGATCAGCCCCAGCATTTT. It codes for CASSGQDQPQHF.

The chain links TRBV5-1 to TRBJ2-7; possibly TRBD1 for D (6 bases). The CDR3 runs to 15 residues. Germline CDR1 SGHRS, CDR2 YFSETQ. Trimming shortened V by 0 bases and J by 2 bases, and 12 bases separated the two germline ends. As DNA, the CDR3 is TGCGCCAGCAGCTTGGACAGGGCCTTGCCCTACGAGCAGTACTTC. Encoded protein: CASSLDRALPYEQYF.

The chain is built from TRBV6-2 or TRBV6-3 and TRBJ2-5; D is unresolved. This CDR3 contains 12 residues. Deletions cut 2 bases from V and 4 bases from J, with 5 bases between. Germline CDR1 reads MNHEY; CDR2 reads SVGEGT. CDR3 residues: CASSYGGETQYF. CDR3 DNA: TGTGCCAGCAGTTACGGTGGAGAGACCCAGTACTTC.

The chain combines TRBV11-2 with TRBJ2-1, with 10 bases matching TRBD2. The CDR3 consists of 15 residues. The junction had 3 bases not matched to a gene; V was cut back by 4 bases and J by 3 bases. Germline CDR1 and CDR2: SGHAT and FQNNGV. In nucleotides, the CDR3 is TGTGCCAGCAGCTCTACTAGCGGGGTCTACAATGAGCAGTTCTTC. It specifies CASSSTSGVYNEQFF.

This chain joins TRBV24-1 and TRBJ2-3; no clear D gene. Trimming pared 2 bases from V and 1 base from J, leaving 6 bases between. Germline lookup yields CDR1 KGHDR and CDR2 SFDVKD. The CDR3 is made up of 14 amino acids. The CDR3 sequence: CATSDSGRTDTQYF. DNA of the CDR3: TGTGCCACCAGTGATTCAGGTCGCACAGATACGCAGTATTTT.

The chain joins TRBV11-2 to TRBJ2-2; 9 positions match TRBD2. The CDR3 totals 16 residues. V shed 2 bases, J shed 4 bases, and the junction held 5 bases outside the gene matches. The V gene's germline CDR1 is SGHAT and CDR2 FQNNGV. The CDR3 DNA is TGTGCCAGCAGCTTACTAGCGGGGCCGATCACCGGGGAGCTGTTTTTT. Translation: CASSLLAGPITGELFF.

The chain joins TRBV10-1 to TRBJ2-7, with no clear D. This CDR3 is built from 14 residues. Between the trimmed V and J ends, which lost 3 bases and 2 bases, there was a span of 11 bases. Looked up from germline, CDR1 is WNHNN and CDR2 is SYGVQD (reference sequence). Here the CDR3 DNA reads TGCGCCAGCAGTGATCACGGGTTGGCCTACGAGCAGTACTTC. It encodes CASSDHGLAYEQYF.